This TCR beta chain emerged from a study of shared clonotypes between healthy human individuals. Sequencing used immunoSEQ multiplex PCR; TCRdb keeps in-frame clones, though not all of them. The sample carries hundreds of thousands of clones, under 80% recorded once. V was trimmed by 2 bases and J by 2 bases, leaving 15 bases between them. Germline CDR1 MNHNS, CDR2 SASEGT. This CDR3 is built from 17 residues. There are a few counts of this clone. This sequence originates from a woman in her twenties or thirties in good health. The chain carries TRBV6-1 and TRBJ2-2; perhaps TRBD1 as D (5 bases). The sample comprised memory CD4+ T cells sorted from blood. Subset specified: CD45RA-negative fraction. CDR3 sequence reads: CASSESIDSLNTGELFF. The CDR3 region has the DNA TGTGCCAGCAGTGAATCTATCGACAGCTTAAACACCGGGGAGCTGTTTTTT.